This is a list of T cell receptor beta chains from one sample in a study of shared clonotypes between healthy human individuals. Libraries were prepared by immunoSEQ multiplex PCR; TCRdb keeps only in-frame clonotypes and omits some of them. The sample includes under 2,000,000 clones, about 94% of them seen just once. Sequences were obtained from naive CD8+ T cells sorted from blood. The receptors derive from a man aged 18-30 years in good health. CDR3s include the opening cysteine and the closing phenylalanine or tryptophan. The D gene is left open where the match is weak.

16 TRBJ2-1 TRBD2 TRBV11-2 CASSFLAGGTFNEQFF TGTGCCAGCAGCTTCCTAGCGGGGGGGACCTTCAATGAGCAGTTCTTC
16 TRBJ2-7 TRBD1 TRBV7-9 CASSVSTGTLSYEQYF TGTGCCAGCAGCGTTTCGACAGGGACCCTGTCCTACGAGCAGTACTTC
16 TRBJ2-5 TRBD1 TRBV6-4 CASSDYTLRQGETQYF TGTGCCAGCAGTGACTACACACTTCGACAGGGAGAGACCCAGTACTTC
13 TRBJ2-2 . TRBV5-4 CASSLDPAGELFF TGTGCCAGCAGCTTGGACCCGGCCGGGGAGCTGTTTTTT
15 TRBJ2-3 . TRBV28 CASSLESYSTDTQYF TGTGCCAGCAGTTTGGAGTCATACAGCACAGATACGCAGTATTTT
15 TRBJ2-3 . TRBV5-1 CASSWGVVDTDTQYF TGCGCCAGCAGCTGGGGAGTAGTTGACACAGATACGCAGTATTTT
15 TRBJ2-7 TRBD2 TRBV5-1 CASSLGAGVSYEQYF TGCGCCAGCAGCTTGGGAGCGGGGGTATCCTACGAGCAGTACTTC
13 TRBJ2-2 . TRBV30 CAWRILGTGELFF TGTGCCTGGAGGATTTTGGGCACCGGGGAGCTGTTTTTT
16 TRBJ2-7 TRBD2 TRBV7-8 CASSWGLAGVAYEQYF TGTGCCAGCAGCTGGGGACTAGCGGGGGTTGCTTACGAGCAGTACTTC
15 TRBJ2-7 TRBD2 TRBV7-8 CASSFGGRASGEQYF TGTGCCAGCAGCTTCGGCGGGAGGGCGTCTGGCGAGCAGTACTTC
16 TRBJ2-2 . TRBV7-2 CASSLGGGVASGELFF TGTGCCAGCAGCTTAGGCGGAGGGGTGGCAAGCGGGGAGCTGTTTTTT
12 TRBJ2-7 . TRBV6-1 CASSPGPNEQYF TGTGCCAGCAGTCCGGGACCTAACGAGCAGTACTTC
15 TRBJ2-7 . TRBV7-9 CASSLGQGYLVEQYF TGTGCCAGCAGCTTAGGGCAGGGGTATTTGGTCGAGCAGTACTTC
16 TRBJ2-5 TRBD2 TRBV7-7 CASSLEVLAGKETQYF TGTGCTAGCAGCTTAGAGGTCCTAGCGGGAAAAGAGACCCAGTACTTC
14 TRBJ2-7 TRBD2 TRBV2 CAVSDVRAGDEQYF TGTGCCGTTTCAGACGTCAGGGCGGGGGACGAGCAGTACTTC